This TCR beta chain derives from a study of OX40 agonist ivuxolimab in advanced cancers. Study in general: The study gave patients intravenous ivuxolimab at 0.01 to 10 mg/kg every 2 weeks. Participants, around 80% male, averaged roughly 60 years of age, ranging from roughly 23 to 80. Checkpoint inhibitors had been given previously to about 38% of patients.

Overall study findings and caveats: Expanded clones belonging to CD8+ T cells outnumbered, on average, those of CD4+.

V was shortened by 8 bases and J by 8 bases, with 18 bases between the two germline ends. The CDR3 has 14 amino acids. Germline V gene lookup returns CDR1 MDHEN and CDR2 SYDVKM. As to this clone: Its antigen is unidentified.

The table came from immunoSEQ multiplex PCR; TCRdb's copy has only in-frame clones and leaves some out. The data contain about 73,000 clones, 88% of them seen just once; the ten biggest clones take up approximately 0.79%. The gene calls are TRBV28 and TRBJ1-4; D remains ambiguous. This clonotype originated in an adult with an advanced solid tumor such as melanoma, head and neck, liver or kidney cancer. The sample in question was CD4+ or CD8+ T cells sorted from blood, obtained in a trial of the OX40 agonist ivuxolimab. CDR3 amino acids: CASGGRPLSEKLFF. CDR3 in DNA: TGTGCCAGCGGCGGCAGGCCTCTCTCAGAAAAACTGTTTTTT.